Sequencing of this T cell receptor beta chain was carried out in a study of blood T cells in healthy people across ages. General study findings and limits: A conclusive naive versus antigen-experienced comparison was prevented by the unsorted PBMCs. Those diversity estimates obtained from one million T cells were thought to be underestimates.

Trimming shortened V by 6 bases and J by 2 bases, and 17 bases separated the two germline ends. Looked up from germline, CDR1 is MNHEY and CDR2 is SMNVEV (reference sequence). This CDR3 has 16 residues. Donor samples were obtained from healthy Caucasian individuals from Russia, aged 6 to 90. With a J-beta primer mix and a sample-barcoded 5' primer, a second PCR ran 7 to 11 cycles. TCRdb itself ran the 5' RACE reads through MiXCR, one entry per CDR3 protein. The sample carries some 1.6 million distinct CDR3 sequences, roughly a third recorded once. To note about this clonotype: Its antigen is undetermined.

The V and J genes are TRBV27 and TRBJ1-5, with D perhaps TRBD1 (6 bases). The sample taken for sequencing was blood. This sequence originates from a woman under 40 in good health. CDR3 protein: CASSSLQGLGNQPQHF. For the CDR3, the DNA is TGTGCCAGCAGCTCCCTTCAGGGGTTGGGCAATCAGCCCCAGCATTTT.